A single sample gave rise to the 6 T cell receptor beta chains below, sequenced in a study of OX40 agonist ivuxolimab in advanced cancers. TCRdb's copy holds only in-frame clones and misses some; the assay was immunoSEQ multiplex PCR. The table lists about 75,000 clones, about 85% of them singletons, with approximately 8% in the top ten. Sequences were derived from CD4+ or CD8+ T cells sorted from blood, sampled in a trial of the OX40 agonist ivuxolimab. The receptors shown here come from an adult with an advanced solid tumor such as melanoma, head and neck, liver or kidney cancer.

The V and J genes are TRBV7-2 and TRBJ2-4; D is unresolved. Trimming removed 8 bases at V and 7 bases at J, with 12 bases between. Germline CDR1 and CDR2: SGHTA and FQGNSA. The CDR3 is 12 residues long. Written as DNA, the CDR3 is TGTGCCAGCGGAGCTCCGTCGAACATTCAGTACTTC. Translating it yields CASGAPSNIQYF.

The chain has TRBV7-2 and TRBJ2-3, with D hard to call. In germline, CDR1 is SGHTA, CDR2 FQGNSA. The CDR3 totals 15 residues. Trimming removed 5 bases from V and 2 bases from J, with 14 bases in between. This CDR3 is CASSPRRVDTDTQYF. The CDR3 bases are TGTGCCAGCAGCCCCCGAAGGGTGGACACAGATACGCAGTATTTT.

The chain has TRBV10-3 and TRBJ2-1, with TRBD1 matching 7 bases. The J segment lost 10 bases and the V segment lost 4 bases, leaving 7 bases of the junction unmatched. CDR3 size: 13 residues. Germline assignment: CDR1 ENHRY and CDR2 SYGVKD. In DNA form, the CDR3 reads TGTGCCATCAGTGTCCGGGACAGTTCCGAGCAGTTCTTC. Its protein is CAISVRDSSEQFF.

Here the CDR3 reads CASSFAGGRGQPQHF. The CDR3 nucleotides read TGCGCCAGCAGCTTCGCAGGGGGCAGGGGTCAGCCCCAGCATTTT. V is TRBV5-1 and J is TRBJ1-5; 8 bases are shared with TRBD1. With 2 bases clipped from V and 6 bases from J, the junction kept 7 bases outside the gene matches. Germline CDR1 and CDR2: SGHRS and YFSETQ. This CDR3 has 15 residues.

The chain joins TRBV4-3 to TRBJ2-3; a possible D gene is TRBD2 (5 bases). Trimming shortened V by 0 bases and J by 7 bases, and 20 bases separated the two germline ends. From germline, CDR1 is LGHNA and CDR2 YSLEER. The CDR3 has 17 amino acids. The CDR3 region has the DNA TGCGCCAGCAGCCAAGATCTGACCGGAGGATCCTTCTATACGCAGTATTTT. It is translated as CASSQDLTGGSFYTQYF.

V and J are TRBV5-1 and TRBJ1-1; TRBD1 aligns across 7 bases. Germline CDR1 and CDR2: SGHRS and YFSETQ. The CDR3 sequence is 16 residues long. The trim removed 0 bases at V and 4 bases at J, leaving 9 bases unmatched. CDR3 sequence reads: CASSLAGGAGGTEAFF. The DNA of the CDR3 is TGCGCCAGCAGCTTGGCCGGAGGGGCAGGGGGCACTGAAGCTTTCTTT.